These T cell receptor beta chains were read from a single sample in a study of PD-1 blockade in mismatch repair-deficient tumors. Profiling relied on immunoSEQ multiplex PCR, and the TCRdb table lists in-frame clones only, not all of them. Of 55,000 to 85,000 clones listed, more than 75% are singletons. The sample consisted of peripheral blood, taken 2 weeks after starting pembrolizumab. The receptors originated from an adult with mismatch repair-deficient cancer. Each CDR3 is given with its conserved first and last residue. Fields, in order: CDR3 protein, V gene.

CDR3 protein: CASSQDRAGFTYEQYF
V gene: TRBV4-1

CDR3 protein: CASSVTDTQYF
V gene: TRBV6-1

CDR3 protein: CASSPELTQYF
V gene: TRBV7-9

CDR3 protein: CASSIGVAGNEQFF
V gene: TRBV19

CDR3 protein: CVSSGSFNNEQFF
V gene: TRBV2

CDR3 protein: CASSGASGQPQHF
V gene: TRBV27

CDR3 protein: CASRVSSNQPQHF
V gene: TRBV10-2

CDR3 protein: CASSVGEGQPQHF
V gene: TRBV9

CDR3 protein: CASSVSGTNILYEQYF
V gene: TRBV5-6

CDR3 protein: CASKRGLAGRQETQYF
V gene: TRBV2

CDR3 protein: CASSLWGGGTEAFF
V gene: TRBV11-2

CDR3 protein: CASSVTSGPEGNTIYF
V gene: TRBV9

CDR3 protein: CAWSGVGGLNQPQHF
V gene: TRBV30

CDR3 protein: CASSVGLDPYNEQFF
V gene: TRBV5-5

CDR3 protein: CASSEGQGAFYGYTF
V gene: TRBV11-2

CDR3 protein: CASQTGFSTDTQYF
V gene: TRBV11-3

CDR3 protein: CAISDISTVYGYTF
V gene: TRBV10-3

CDR3 protein: CASSLSGLAGYTGELFF
V gene: TRBV7-2

CDR3 protein: CASSFGPEQYF
V gene: TRBV7-9

CDR3 protein: CAISGRQGAGNTIYF
V gene: TRBV10-3

CDR3 protein: CASSFDSTTNTGELFF
V gene: TRBV5-8

CDR3 protein: CASSSPGVRAAETQYF
V gene: TRBV5-4

CDR3 protein: CASARDPNYNEQFF
V gene: TRBV27

CDR3 protein: CASSADADGYGYTF
V gene: TRBV5-1

CDR3 protein: CASLGSSTHTGELFF
V gene: TRBV28

CDR3 protein: CASSLDRLADTQYF
V gene: TRBV11-2

CDR3 protein: CASAYRGSSYNEQFF
V gene: TRBV28

CDR3 protein: CASSTPLEAFF
V gene: TRBV19

CDR3 protein: CATSRVLGGAYEQYF
V gene: TRBV15

CDR3 protein: CASSVAGNTDTQYF
V gene: TRBV9

CDR3 protein: CASSPGAREGGYTF
V gene: TRBV18

CDR3 protein: CASSDGLAGEGDTQYF
V gene: TRBV2

CDR3 protein: CASSPNEASGKQFF
V gene: TRBV18

CDR3 protein: CASSPGSGSGYNEQFF
V gene: TRBV7-3

CDR3 protein: CASDRNSNTGELFF
V gene: TRBV18

CDR3 protein: CASSTRLGSGRGYEQYF
V gene: TRBV19

CDR3 protein: CASSVRGRGNQPQHF
V gene: TRBV19

CDR3 protein: CASRRSGSDIQYF
V gene: TRBV27

CDR3 protein: CASSSRGDGYTF
V gene: TRBV6-5

CDR3 protein: CAISGKGAPTGELFF
V gene: TRBV10-3

CDR3 protein: CASSQDRDSRDEKLFF
V gene: TRBV4-1

CDR3 protein: CAIRRTSGSSTDTQYF
V gene: TRBV10-3

CDR3 protein: CASSLAGGGPYEQYF
V gene: TRBV5-1

CDR3 protein: CASSSGRGDEQYF
V gene: TRBV19

CDR3 protein: CASSGNSGSQTDTQYF
V gene: TRBV19